This T cell receptor (beta chain) was found in a study of shared clonotypes between healthy human individuals. At the level of the study: Three CD4 naive, three CD4 memory, two CD8 naive and one CD8 memory plate were used per donor. Whole-study results and caveats: Non-shared clonotypes had lower generation probabilities than clonotypes shared by all four sorted-subset donors. Limited genetic and exposure-history diversity came from having few donors.

There are 15 residues in the CDR3. CDR1 and CDR2 (germline): SGHTA, FQGNSA. Deletions cut 1 base from V and 10 bases from J, with 14 bases between. Libraries were prepared by immunoSEQ multiplex PCR; TCRdb keeps only in-frame clonotypes and omits some of them. The table shows some 980,000 clones, with approximately 80% occurring only once. To note about this clone: As yet, its antigen is unknown.

This chain uses TRBV7-2 with TRBJ1-6; D gene unclear. The sequence came from a man aged 18 to 30 in good health. Sequenced sample: memory CD4+ T cells sorted from blood. Subset reported: CD45RA-negative fraction. The CDR3 DNA follows: TGTGCCAGCAGCTTAGTTGCGGATGCTCAGTCACCCCTCCACTTT. Its translation is CASSLVADAQSPLHF.